The 7 T cell receptor beta chains in this list originate from one sample, sequenced in a study of identical twins. TCRdb recomputed calls from the 5' RACE reads with MiXCR, one row per CDR3 protein. The table records hundreds of thousands of distinct CDR3 sequences, around 20% of them present only once. This same sample was also taken into another study, of T cells expressing NK-cell markers.

The specimen sequenced was PBMCs. These receptors all stem from a woman aged 18-29 years in good health.

In this sample, this clonotype turned up a few times. This rearrangement joins TRBV6-5 to TRBJ2-5, with 9 bases that match TRBD2. The CDR3 loop spans 15 amino acids. J lost 5 bases, V lost 4 bases, and 8 bases had no gene match. Germline CDR1 MNHEY, CDR2 SVGAGI. CDR3 loop: CASSSASAGGETQYF. CDR3 nucleotides: TGTGCCAGCAGTTCGGCATCGGCGGGAGGGGAGACCCAGTACTTC.

This clonotype came up a few times. V usage is TRBV29-1 and J usage is TRBJ2-7, with 9 bases identical to TRBD1. The V gene end was trimmed by 5 bases and the J gene end by 7 bases; junction bases not matched to a gene: 12. Germline V gene lookup returns CDR1 SQVTM and CDR2 ANQGSEA. This CDR3 contains 14 residues. As DNA, the CDR3 is TGCAGCGTTCCCGGACAGGGGCCCTCTCGTGAGCAGTACTTC. Translated, it gives CSVPGQGPSREQYF.

The chain combines TRBV7-9 with TRBJ2-7, with TRBD2 matching 14 bases. Germline-derived CDR1 and CDR2 are SEHNR and FQNEAQ (reference sequence). V dropped 5 bases and J dropped 4; count of bases not matched to a gene: 7. The CDR3 runs 16 residues. Here the CDR3 DNA reads TGTGCCAGCAGCGGCCCCGGGACTAGCGGGAGATACGAGCAGTACTTC. It yields the protein CASSGPGTSGRYEQYF.

This clonotype was counted a few times. The gene calls are TRBV5-6 and TRBJ2-1, with D maybe TRBD1 (5 bases). The CDR3 length is 16 residues. Looked up from germline, CDR1 is SGHDT and CDR2 is YYEEEE. V lost 2 bases, J lost 2 bases, and 14 bases lay in between. In DNA, the CDR3 is TGTGCCAGCAGCTTCTCGGACATTGACCCCTACAATGAGCAGTTCTTC. It specifies CASSFSDIDPYNEQFF.

V gene TRBV20-1 combines with J gene TRBJ2-1, with TRBD1 matching 7 bases. Losses at the gene ends were 8 bases for V and 8 bases for J; bases not matched to a gene: 18. The germline gives CDR1 DFQATT, CDR2 SNEGSKA (reference sequence). CDR3 length equals 15 residues. CDR3 DNA sequence: TGCAGTAACAACAAGGGGGCCGGTCACCCCCATGAGCAGTTCTTC. Residues: CSNNKGAGHPHEQFF.

The genes are TRBV7-9 and TRBJ2-2, with a possible D match to TRBD2 (5 bases). This CDR3 has 14 amino acids. V lost 8 bases to trimming and J lost 2 bases, with 12 bases between them. Germline CDR1 and CDR2: SEHNR and FQNEAQ (reference sequence). The CDR3 nucleotides are TGTGCCAGCCCCTTGAGCGGTAACACCGGGGAGCTGTTTTTT. Translation gives CASPLSGNTGELFF.

This clonotype was counted ten times or more. The chain links TRBV7-8 to TRBJ2-5, with 8 bases lining up with TRBD2. Per germline, CDR1 SGHVS and CDR2 FQNEAQ. The trim removed 4 bases at V and 6 bases at J, leaving 4 bases unmatched. The CDR3 is made up of 13 amino acids. This chain's CDR3 is CASSSGGQKTQYF. CDR3 bases: TGTGCCAGCAGCTCGGGGGGGCAGAAGACCCAGTACTTC.